The present TCR beta chain was sequenced within a study of T-cell reconstitution after alpha-beta-depleted transplantation in children. This clonotype showed up just a few times. With 2 bases removed from V and 0 bases from J, the gap between germline ends came to 21 bases. Germline assignment: CDR1 SGDLS and CDR2 YYNGEE. This CDR3 has 20 amino acids. Unique molecular identifiers featured in how the TCRbeta library was prepared. Each CDR3 protein is one row after TCRdb ran MiXCR on the PCR reads. The sample records just over 350,000 distinct CDR3 sequences, 13% being singletons. The sample in question was PBMCs, obtained from the stem cell graft. This TCR was sampled from a human donor who donated a stem cell graft to a child with Fanconi anemia. The chain carries TRBV9 and TRBJ2-6; the D gene is possibly TRBD2 (6 bases). The DNA of the CDR3 is TGTGCCAGCAGCGTTGGGCTCGGGGGACTCCTACCCTCTGGGGCCAACGTCCTGACTTTC. Translated: CASSVGLGGLLPSGANVLTF.